Detailed here is one T cell receptor (beta chain). A clone one base away is much larger, so this may be a read error. Here the CDR3 omits its conserved ending phenylalanine or tryptophan, so a read error is the likely source. These data are taken from a study of tumor-infiltrating lymphocytes in primary liver carcinoma. The wider study: With diameters of roughly 4 to 10 cm, tumors were stage T1-T3 N0M0.

Germline CDR1 and CDR2: MDHEN and SYDVKM. Trimming removed 2 bases at V and 6 bases at J, with 5 bases between. CDR3 size: 12 residues. The source material, roughly 18-33 mg of unsorted bulk tissue, was used to co-extract RNA and DNA. All patients had surgically resected primary liver carcinoma. Total RNA amounting to 450 to 500 ng was the source from which TCR beta cDNA was made with a constant-region primer. Three nested multiplex PCR rounds, a slightly modified ARM-PCR, produced the libraries for TCR beta. Researchers ran the first two PCR rounds for about 11 cycles each with TRBV1-TRBV30 forward primers and a C-beta reverse primer. TCRdb used MiXCR to reprocess the multiplex PCR reads, holding one entry per CDR3 protein. The sample holds about 120,000 distinct CDR3 sequences, less than 75% seen once.

The chain uses TRBV28 and TRBJ2-1; no definite D call. The sequence derives from a woman aged 60-70 years with primary liver carcinoma and hepatitis B virus infection. Sequencing used tumor-adjacent normal liver tissue. In DNA, the CDR3 is TGTGCCAGCAGTTTAAGTATCAATGAGCAGTTCCTC. Amino acid sequence: CASSLSINEQFL.